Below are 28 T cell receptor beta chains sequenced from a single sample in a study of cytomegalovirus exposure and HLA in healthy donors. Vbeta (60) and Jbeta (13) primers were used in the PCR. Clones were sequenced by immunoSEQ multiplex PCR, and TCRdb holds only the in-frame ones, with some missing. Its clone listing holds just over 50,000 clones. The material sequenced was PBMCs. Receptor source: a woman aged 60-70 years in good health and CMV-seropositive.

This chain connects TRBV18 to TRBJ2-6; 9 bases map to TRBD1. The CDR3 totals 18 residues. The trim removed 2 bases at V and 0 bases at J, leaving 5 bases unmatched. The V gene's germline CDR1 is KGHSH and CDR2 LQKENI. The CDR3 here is CASSPVGQGGSGANVLTF. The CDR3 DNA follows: TGTGCCAGCTCACCAGTGGGACAGGGAGGCTCTGGGGCCAACGTCCTGACTTTC.

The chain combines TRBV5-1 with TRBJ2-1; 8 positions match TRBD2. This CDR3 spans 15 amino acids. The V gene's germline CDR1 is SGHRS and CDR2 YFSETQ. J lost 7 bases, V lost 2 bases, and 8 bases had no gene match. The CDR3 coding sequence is TGCGCCAGCAGCTTTTTGGCGGGGGGACCAAATGAGCAGTTCTTC. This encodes CASSFLAGGPNEQFF.

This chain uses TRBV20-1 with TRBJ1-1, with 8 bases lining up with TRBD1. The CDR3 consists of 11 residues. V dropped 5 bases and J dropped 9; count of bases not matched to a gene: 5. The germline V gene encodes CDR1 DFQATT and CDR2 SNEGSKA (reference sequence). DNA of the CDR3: TGCAGTGCTCGGTGGACAGGGCAAGCTTTCTTT. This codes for CSARWTGQAFF.

The CDR3 nucleotides read TGTGCCAGCAGCCCCGGGGACATTGAGCAGTTCTTC. Its protein is CASSPGDIEQFF. The J gene is TRBJ2-1, the V gene TRBV9; a possible D gene is TRBD1 (6 bases). This CDR3 is 12 amino acids long. Germline CDR1 reads SGDLS; CDR2 reads YYNGEE. V was pared by 4 bases and J by 9 bases, with 11 bases between.

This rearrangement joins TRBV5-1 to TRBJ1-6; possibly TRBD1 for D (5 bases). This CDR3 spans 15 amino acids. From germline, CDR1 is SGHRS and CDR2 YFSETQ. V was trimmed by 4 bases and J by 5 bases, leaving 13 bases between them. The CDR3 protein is CASSLGGDNNSPLHF. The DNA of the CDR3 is TGCGCCAGCAGCCTGGGGGGGGATAATAATTCACCCCTCCACTTT.

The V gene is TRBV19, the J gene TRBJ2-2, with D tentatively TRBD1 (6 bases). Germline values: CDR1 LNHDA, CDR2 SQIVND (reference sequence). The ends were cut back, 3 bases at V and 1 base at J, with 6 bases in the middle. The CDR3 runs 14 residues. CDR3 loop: CASSMTGNTGELFF. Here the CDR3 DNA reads TGTGCCAGTAGTATGACAGGGAACACCGGGGAGCTGTTTTTT.

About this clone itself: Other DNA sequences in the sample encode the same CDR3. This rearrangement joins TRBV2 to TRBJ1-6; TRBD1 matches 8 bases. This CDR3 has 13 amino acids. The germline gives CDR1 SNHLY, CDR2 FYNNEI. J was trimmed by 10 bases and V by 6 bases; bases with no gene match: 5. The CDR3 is CASRPRTGSPLHF. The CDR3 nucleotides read TGTGCCAGCAGGCCAAGGACAGGGTCACCCCTCCACTTT. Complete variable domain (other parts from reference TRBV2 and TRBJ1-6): EPEVTQTPSHQVTQMGQEVILRCVPISNHLYFYWYRQILGQKVEFLVSFYNNEISEKSEIFDDQFSVERPDGSNFTLKIRSTKLEDSAMYFCASRPRTGSPLHFGNGTRLTVT.

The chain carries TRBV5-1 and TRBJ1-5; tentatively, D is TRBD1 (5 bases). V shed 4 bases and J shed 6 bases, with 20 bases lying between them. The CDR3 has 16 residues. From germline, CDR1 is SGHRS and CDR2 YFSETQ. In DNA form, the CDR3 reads TGCGCCAGCAGCCCGGACGGCCAGGGTGTGAGTCAGCCCCAGCATTTT. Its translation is CASSPDGQGVSQPQHF.

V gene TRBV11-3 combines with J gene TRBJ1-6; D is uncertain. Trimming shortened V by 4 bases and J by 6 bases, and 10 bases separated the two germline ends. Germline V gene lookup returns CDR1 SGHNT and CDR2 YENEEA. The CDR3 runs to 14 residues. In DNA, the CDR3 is TGTGCCAGCAGCTCCTACGGAGCTAATTCACCCCTCCACTTT. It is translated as CASSSYGANSPLHF.

The CDR3 loop reads CASSPRGGRYEQYF. The CDR3 bases are TGTGCCAGCTCGCCCAGAGGGGGACGCTACGAGCAGTACTTC. The chain has TRBV18 and TRBJ2-7; possibly TRBD1 for D (6 bases). Germline CDR1 and CDR2: KGHSH and LQKENI. The CDR3 has 14 amino acids. The V end lost 6 bases, the J end lost 3 bases, and 15 bases lay between the germline ends.

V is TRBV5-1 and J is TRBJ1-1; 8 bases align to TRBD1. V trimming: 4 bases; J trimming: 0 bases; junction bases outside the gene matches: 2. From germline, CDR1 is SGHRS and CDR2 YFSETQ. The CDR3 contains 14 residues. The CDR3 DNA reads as TGCGCCAGCAGCCTGGGACAGGTGAACACTGAAGCTTTCTTT. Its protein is CASSLGQVNTEAFF.

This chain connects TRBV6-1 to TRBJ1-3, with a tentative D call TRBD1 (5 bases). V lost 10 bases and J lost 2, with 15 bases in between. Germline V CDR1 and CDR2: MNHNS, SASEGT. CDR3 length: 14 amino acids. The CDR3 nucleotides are TGTGCCACCTTCGGGGGGGGAACTGGAAACACCATATATTTT. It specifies CATFGGGTGNTIYF.

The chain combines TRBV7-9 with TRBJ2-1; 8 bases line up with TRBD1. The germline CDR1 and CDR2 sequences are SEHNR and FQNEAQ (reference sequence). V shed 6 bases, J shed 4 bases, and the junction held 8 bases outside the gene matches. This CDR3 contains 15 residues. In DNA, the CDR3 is TGTGCCAGCAGTTCACAGGGGGTGTCTTACAATGAGCAGTTCTTC. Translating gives CASSSQGVSYNEQFF.

As DNA, the CDR3 is TGTGCCAGCAGTTTAGGGTGGGGGGGGAACACTGAAGCTTTCTTT. This encodes CASSLGWGGNTEAFF. The chain employs TRBV28 and TRBJ1-1; tentative D call: TRBD1 (5 bases). Trimming left V 2 bases short and J 1 base short, with 11 bases between. CDR1 is MDHEN and CDR2 is SYDVKM in the germline V gene. There are 15 residues in the CDR3.

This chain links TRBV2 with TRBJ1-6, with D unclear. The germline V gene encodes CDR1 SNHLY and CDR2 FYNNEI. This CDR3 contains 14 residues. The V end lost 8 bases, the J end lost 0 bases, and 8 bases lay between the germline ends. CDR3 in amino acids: CASGGSSYNSPLHF. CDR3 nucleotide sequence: TGTGCCAGCGGAGGGAGCTCCTATAATTCACCCCTCCACTTT.

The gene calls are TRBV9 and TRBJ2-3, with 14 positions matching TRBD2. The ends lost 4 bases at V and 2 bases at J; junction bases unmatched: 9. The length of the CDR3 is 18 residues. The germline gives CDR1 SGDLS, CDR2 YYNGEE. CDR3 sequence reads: CASSPTWTSGGNTDTQYF. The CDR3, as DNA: TGTGCCAGCAGCCCCACTTGGACTAGCGGGGGGAACACAGATACGCAGTATTTT. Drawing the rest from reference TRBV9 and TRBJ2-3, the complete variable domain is DSGVTQTPKHLITATGQRVTLRCSPRSGDLSVYWYQQSLDQGLQFLIQYYNGEERAKGNILERFSAQQFPDLHSELNLSSLELGDSALYFCASSPTWTSGGNTDTQYFGPGTRLTVL.

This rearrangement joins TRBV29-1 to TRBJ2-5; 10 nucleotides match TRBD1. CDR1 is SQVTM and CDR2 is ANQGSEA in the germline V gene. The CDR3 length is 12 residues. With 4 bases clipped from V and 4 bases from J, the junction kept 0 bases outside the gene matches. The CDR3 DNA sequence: TGCAGCGTTGGACAGGGGGCAGAGACCCAGTACTTC. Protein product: CSVGQGAETQYF.

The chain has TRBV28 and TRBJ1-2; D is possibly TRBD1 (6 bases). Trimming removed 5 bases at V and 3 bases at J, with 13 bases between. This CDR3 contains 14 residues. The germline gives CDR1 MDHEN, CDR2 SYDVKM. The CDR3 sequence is CASSQAQGDYGYTF. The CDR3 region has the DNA TGTGCCAGCAGTCAGGCACAGGGAGACTATGGCTACACCTTC.

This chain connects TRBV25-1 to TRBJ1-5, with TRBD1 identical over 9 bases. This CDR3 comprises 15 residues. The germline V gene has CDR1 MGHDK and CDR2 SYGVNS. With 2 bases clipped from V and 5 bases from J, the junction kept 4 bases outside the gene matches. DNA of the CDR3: TGTGCCAGCAGTGAAGGTGACAGGGGGGATCAGCCCCAGCATTTT. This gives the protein CASSEGDRGDQPQHF. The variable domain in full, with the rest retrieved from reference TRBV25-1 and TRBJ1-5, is EADIYQTPRYLVIGTGKKITLECSQTMGHDKMYWYQQDPGMELHLIHYSYGVNSTEKGDLSSESTVSRIRTEHFPLTLESARPSHTSQYLCASSEGDRGDQPQHFGDGTRLSIL.

In DNA, the CDR3 is TGTGCCCTCAGTGAGGCTGAGACCGGGGAGCTGTTTTTT. Protein sequence: CALSEAETGELFF. The chain uses TRBV7-9 and TRBJ2-2; D is undetermined. Looked up from germline, CDR1 is SEHNR and CDR2 is FQNEAQ (reference sequence). The CDR3 is made up of 13 amino acids. Trimming removed 11 bases from V and 5 bases from J, with 15 bases in between. Drawing the rest from reference TRBV7-9 and TRBJ2-2, the complete variable domain is DTGVSQNPRHKITKRGQNVTFRCDPISEHNRLYWYRQTLGQGPEFLTYFQNEAQLEKSRLLSDRFSAERPKGSFSTLEIQRTEQGDSAMYLCALSEAETGELFFGEGSRLTVL.

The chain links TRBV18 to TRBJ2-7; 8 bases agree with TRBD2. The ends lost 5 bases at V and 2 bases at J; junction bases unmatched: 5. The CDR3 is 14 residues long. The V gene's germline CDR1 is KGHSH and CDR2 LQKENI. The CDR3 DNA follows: TGTGCCAGCTCAGGGGCGGGGGGCACCTACGAGCAGTACTTC. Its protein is CASSGAGGTYEQYF.

The CDR3 DNA sequence: TGTGCCAGTAGTAAGGACAGCCGTAACACTGAAGCTTTCTTT. Translation: CASSKDSRNTEAFF. The V and J genes are TRBV19 and TRBJ1-1, with D possibly being TRBD1 (6 bases). Germline CDR1 LNHDA, CDR2 SQIVND (reference sequence). The CDR3 is 14 amino acids. V shed 4 bases and J shed 2 bases, with 11 bases lying between them.

CDR3 in amino acids: CASSFRQGASQETQYF. The CDR3 coding sequence is TGCGCCAGCAGCTTCCGACAGGGGGCGTCCCAAGAGACCCAGTACTTC. The J gene is TRBJ2-5, the V gene TRBV4-1, with TRBD1 identical over 10 bases. Germline-derived CDR1 and CDR2 are MGHRA and YSYEKL. After removal of 5 bases from V and 1 base from J, the junction contained 7 bases not matched to a gene. The CDR3 has 16 amino acids.

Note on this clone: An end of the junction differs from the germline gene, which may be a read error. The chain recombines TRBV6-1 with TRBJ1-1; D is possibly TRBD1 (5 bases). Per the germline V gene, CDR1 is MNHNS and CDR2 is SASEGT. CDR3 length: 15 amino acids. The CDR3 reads CASRPIQGFNTEDFF. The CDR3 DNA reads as TGTGCCAGCAGGCCCATTCAGGGATTCAACACTGAAGATTTCTTT.

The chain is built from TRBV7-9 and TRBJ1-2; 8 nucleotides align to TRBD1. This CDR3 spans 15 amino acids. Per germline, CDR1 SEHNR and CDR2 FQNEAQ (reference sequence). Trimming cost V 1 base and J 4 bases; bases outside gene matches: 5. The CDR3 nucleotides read TGTGCCAGCAGCTTAGAGGACAGGGAGATCTATGGCTACACCTTC. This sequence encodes CASSLEDREIYGYTF. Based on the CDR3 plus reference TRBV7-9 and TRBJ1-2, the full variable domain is DTGVSQNPRHKITKRGQNVTFRCDPISEHNRLYWYRQTLGQGPEFLTYFQNEAQLEKSRLLSDRFSAERPKGSFSTLEIQRTEQGDSAMYLCASSLEDREIYGYTFGSGTRLTVV.

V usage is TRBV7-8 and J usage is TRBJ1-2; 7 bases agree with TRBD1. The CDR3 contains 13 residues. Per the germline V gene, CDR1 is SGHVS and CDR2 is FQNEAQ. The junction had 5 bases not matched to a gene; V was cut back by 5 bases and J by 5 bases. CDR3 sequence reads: CASSETGFYGYTF. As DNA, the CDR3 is TGTGCCAGCAGCGAGACAGGGTTTTATGGCTACACCTTC.

CDR3 DNA sequence: TGTGGGGGGGAGGAGGGCTATGGCTACACCTTC. This sequence encodes CGGEEGYGYTF. J is TRBJ1-2 and V is TRBV7-8, with D perhaps matching TRBD1 (5 bases). The CDR3 runs 11 residues. Germline lookup yields CDR1 SGHVS and CDR2 FQNEAQ.

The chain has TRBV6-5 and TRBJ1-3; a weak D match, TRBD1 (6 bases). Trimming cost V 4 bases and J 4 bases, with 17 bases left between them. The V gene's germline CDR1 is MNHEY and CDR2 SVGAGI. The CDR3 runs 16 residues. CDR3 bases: TGTGCCAGCAGTTCCCACAGGGCAGAGCGAGGAAACACCATATATTTT. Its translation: CASSSHRAERGNTIYF.